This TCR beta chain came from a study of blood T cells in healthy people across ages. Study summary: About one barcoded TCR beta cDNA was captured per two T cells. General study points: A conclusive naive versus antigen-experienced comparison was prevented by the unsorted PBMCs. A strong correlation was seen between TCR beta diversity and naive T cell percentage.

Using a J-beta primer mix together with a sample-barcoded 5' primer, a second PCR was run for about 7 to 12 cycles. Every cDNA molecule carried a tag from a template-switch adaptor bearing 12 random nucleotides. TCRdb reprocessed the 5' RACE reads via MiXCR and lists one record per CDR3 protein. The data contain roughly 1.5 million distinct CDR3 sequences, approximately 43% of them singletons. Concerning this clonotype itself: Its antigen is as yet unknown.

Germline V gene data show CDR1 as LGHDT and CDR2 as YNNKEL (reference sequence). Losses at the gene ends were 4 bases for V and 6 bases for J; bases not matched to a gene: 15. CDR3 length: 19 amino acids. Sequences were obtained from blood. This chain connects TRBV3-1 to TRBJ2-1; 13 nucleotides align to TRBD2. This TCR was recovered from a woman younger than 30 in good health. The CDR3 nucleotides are TGTGCCAGCAGCCCGCCTCGGACTAGCGGGGGAAAGGTGTTCAATGAGCAGTTCTTC. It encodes CASSPPRTSGGKVFNEQFF.